These 6 T cell receptor beta chains were sequenced from one sample in a study of T cell responses to AZD1222 COVID-19 vaccine. Method: immunoSEQ multiplex PCR; TCRdb's copy keeps in-frame clones and lacks some. The sample includes roughly 100,000 clones, 85% to 90% seen only once; the top ten take approximately 5.4%. Source: peripheral blood, taken on day 0 of AZD1222 vaccination. These receptors all stem from an adult in good health.

The genes are TRBV27 and TRBJ2-7; no firm D call. The V and J ends lost 2 bases and 3 bases respectively, with 8 bases between them. Germline V lookup: CDR1 MNHEY, CDR2 SMNVEV (reference sequence). The CDR3 spans 13 residues. Here the CDR3 DNA reads TGTGCCAGCAGTTTAGACCGAAACTACGAGCAGTACTTC. Its translation is CASSLDRNYEQYF.

V and J are TRBV6-4 and TRBJ1-5; D unresolved. There are 13 residues in the CDR3. CDR1 is MRHNA, CDR2 SNTAGT, per germline. The ends were cut back, 3 bases at V and 0 bases at J, with 3 bases in the middle. The CDR3 sequence is CASSESSNQPQHF. The CDR3 coding sequence is TGTGCCAGCAGTGAAAGTAGCAATCAGCCCCAGCATTTT.

The rearrangement links TRBV29-1 to TRBJ2-1; the D is unclear. CDR3 size: 13 residues. With 7 bases removed from V and 8 bases from J, the gap between germline ends came to 18 bases. The germline gives CDR1 SQVTM, CDR2 ANQGSEA. CDR3 nucleotides: TGCAGCGCCTCCCTGGTAGCTGGGGATGAGCAGTTCTTC. It translates to CSASLVAGDEQFF.

The rearrangement uses TRBV6-5 and TRBJ1-2; D may be TRBD1 (6 bases). The V and J ends lost 0 bases and 4 bases respectively, with 12 bases between them. This CDR3 is built from 15 residues. The germline CDR1 and CDR2 sequences are MNHEY and SVGAGI. The CDR3 reads CASSYSEGVGYGYTF. In DNA form, the CDR3 reads TGTGCCAGCAGTTACTCCGAGGGGGTCGGCTATGGCTACACCTTC.

The CDR3 sequence: CASSPAGGPQRTDTQYF. CDR3 in DNA: TGTGCCAGCAGCCCTGCGGGAGGGCCCCAGAGAACAGATACGCAGTATTTT. V and J are TRBV6-2 or TRBV6-3 and TRBJ2-3, with 9 bases that match TRBD2. Trimming took 6 bases from V and 3 from J; bases not matched to a gene: 13. The CDR3 sequence is 17 residues long. Germline V gene data show CDR1 as MNHEY and CDR2 as SVGEGT.

V is TRBV5-4 and J is TRBJ2-2, with a possible D match to TRBD1 (6 bases). The CDR3 covers 15 residues. The V gene's germline CDR1 is SGHNT and CDR2 YYREEE (reference sequence). The V gene lost 3 bases and the J gene lost 5 bases, with 14 bases spanning the gap. In DNA, the CDR3 is TGTGCCAGCAGCTCAGGGGTAGCACCTACCGGGGAGCTGTTTTTT. Its translation: CASSSGVAPTGELFF.